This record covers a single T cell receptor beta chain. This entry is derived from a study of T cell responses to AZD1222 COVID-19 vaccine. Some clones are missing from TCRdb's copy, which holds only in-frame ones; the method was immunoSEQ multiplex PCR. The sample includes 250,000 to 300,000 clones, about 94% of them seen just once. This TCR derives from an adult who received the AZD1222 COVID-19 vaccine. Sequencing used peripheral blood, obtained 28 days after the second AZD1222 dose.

CDR3 in amino acids: CASSLRGPGSEAFF. CDR3 DNA: TGTGCCAGCAGCCTTCGCGGGCCAGGGAGTGAAGCTTTCTTT. The genes are TRBV3-1 (or the pseudogene TRBV3-2) and TRBJ1-1, with a tentative D call TRBD1 (5 bases). Trimming removed 4 bases at V and 7 bases at J, with 16 bases between. The V gene's germline CDR1 is LGHDT and CDR2 YNNKEL (reference sequence). This CDR3 contains 14 residues.